The entry that follows covers one T cell receptor beta chain sequence. This clone occurred once. Its antigen remains unidentified. Per-base quality was not reported, and no clone a single base away is much larger than it. TCRbeta CDR3 regions were amplified from genomic DNA by means of the immunoSEQ Assay, a bias-controlled multiplex PCR. In the source study's methods: The number of nucleated cells in each sample was estimated from the amplification of reference gene primers within the assay. To quantify the absolute abundance of each unique TCRbeta CDR3 rearrangement, sequence reads were collapsed and filtered. For each sample, productive Simpson clonality was calculated as the square root of Simpson's diversity index across productive rearrangements. TCRdb mirrors the immuneACCESS table, restricted to in-frame sequences. Some clones are absent from its copies; in checked studies, under half trace to an unresolved V gene, and the reason for the others is unknown. The V and J calls and clone size come from that table; D and trimming were worked out from the DNA. This sample lists about 54,000 clones; about 89% were detected once. Roughly 7% of the sample lies in the top ten.

The source of the sample is a study of blood T cell repertoires in COVID-19 (dated by TCRdb to the early 2020s). Context from the whole study: Samples covering the acute and convalescent phases of COVID-19 were provided by collaborators in the United States, Italy and Spain. Where available, HLA class I and class II types were taken from metadata supplied by the sample provider and were not determined by assay-based typing. The sample metadata nearly always contained a de-identified subject ID, COVID-19 status, age in years and sex. The prospective study material was composed of cDNA or gDNA derived from T cells, B-cell-depleted T cells, or PBMCs. A freely available public database, intended as a resource for researchers studying the immune response to SARS-CoV-2, is where the repertoires were released. Deeply sampled blood TCRbeta repertoires from subjects exposed to, actively infected with, or recovered from COVID-19 were included in the dataset. The samples were drawn from the first 160 participants of the ongoing ImmuneRACE study and from over a thousand subjects provided by 6 global collaborators. What the authors observed across the whole study: The amount of clinical and demographic metadata varied by source and participant and was provided uncurated.

Collaborating institutions collected whole blood in K2EDTA tubes following their own protocols. For TCRbeta analysis, collaborators shipped samples as frozen whole blood, isolated PBMCs, or DNA extracted from either of those sample types. V and J lose 3 bases and 4 bases, and a span of 18 bases separates them. The CDR3 goes from the cysteine to the phenylalanine over 15 residues. Only the CDR3 region is kept as DNA, spanning 45 bases read in frame from base 1. According to the germline V gene (reference sequence), CDR1 reads DFQATT and CDR2 reads SNEGSKA. The sample taken for sequencing was peripheral blood. The receptor comes from a woman aged 55-70 years with active or convalescent COVID-19. The chain joins TRBV20-1 to TRBJ1-1, and perhaps TRBD1 as D gene, on 5 matching bases. The bases read TGCAGTGCTAGTCGGCGGGATGGTGGGGCCACTGAAGCTTTCTTT. Its protein is CSASRRDGGATEAFF.